This T cell receptor (beta chain) was identified in a study of Graves' ophthalmopathy and Graves' hyperthyroidism (dated by TCRdb to the late 2010s). For the wider study: Peripheral blood was collected before any treatment was given, at the time of initial diagnosis. The independent validation cohort included around 19 hyperthyroidism patients plus 17 patients who later progressed from hyperthyroidism to ophthalmopathy. In total, approximately 140 blood samples were TCR-sequenced: some 40 ophthalmopathy, some 80 hyperthyroidism and about 17 hyperthyroidism-to-ophthalmopathy patients. The study used signatures of the TCR beta repertoire to tell Graves' ophthalmopathy apart from Graves' hyperthyroidism and to predict which patients would progress to ophthalmopathy. To explore V-J signatures that separate ophthalmopathy from hyperthyroidism, a discovery set of around 97 patients was enrolled, consisting of under 50 with ophthalmopathy and 57 with stable hyperthyroidism. Following sampling, methimazole starting at 30 mg daily was administered to hyperthyroidism patients, and high-dose intravenous methylprednisolone was administered to ophthalmopathy patients. In roughly 6 hyperthyroidism patients, T-cell repertoires of thyroid tissue and blood were compared. Study-wide conclusions, independent of this receptor: In cross-validation, the 13-signature model distinguished ophthalmopathy from stable hyperthyroidism with 85% to 90% sensitivity and 81% to 83% specificity, and in the test set the corresponding values were roughly 80% and 76%. Among expanded thyroid clonotypes with frequency above 0.001, most also showed up in blood, which suggests that blood repertoires may reflect the thyroid immune response. In validation, the model predicted ophthalmopathy progression with less than 71% sensitivity and around 72% specificity; some twelve predicted patients were CT-confirmed with GO in a median of about 7.1 months. No statistical method was used to set the sample size in advance, and the investigators knew which group each participant was assigned to.

This clonotype showed up many times. Its antigen remains unidentified. Nothing much larger sits one base from this clone, and base qualities are not available. For repertoire sequencing, TCR beta CDR3 regions were amplified from RNA transcripts. The first round was an RT-PCR using HTBI primers with the Qiagen OneStep RT-PCR kit, and this first round was followed by a second-round multiplex PCR, then size selection and purification. Libraries were sequenced paired-end with 100 bp reads on an Illumina HiSeq2000. On the study's bioinformatics: Reads were processed with SOAPnuke, discarding reads with adapters, uncalled bases, mean Phred below 15, or no exact constant-primer or identifier match. High-quality paired reads were merged with COPE v1.2.5. Clonotypes were defined as unique nucleotide sequences and were aligned to IMGT TRB V, D and J references using MiTCR v1.1. The analysis was limited to V-J combinations with a frequency above 0.0001, which together covered 98% to 99.2% of repertoires. For each V-J combination, a TCR clonal expansion and chaos score was defined as F50 clonal expansion divided by the chaos observed in the TCRdist matrix. Welch's t-statistics and random forest were used to reduce the features to about 14 V-J combinations, which were then used as input to a naive Bayes classifier. The Morisita-Horn index was used to measure how similar the thyroid and blood repertoires were. The public sequencing data were trimmed at Q25 with fastp and processed into clonotypes with MiXCR by TCRdb, which kept only in-frame beta chains. Rows are unified per CDR3 protein, each entry keeping the most common DNA and genes. TCRdb assigned the V and J calls; the authors' analysis was not used. Across this sample there are some 370,000 distinct CDR3 sequences, with 17% seen only once. Roughly 2.3% of the sample comes from the top ten.

Stable hyperthyroidism was defined as no progression to ophthalmopathy within 18 months of follow-up. Patients with hyperthyroidism were aged 18 to 65 years, had been newly diagnosed, and had a disease duration of less than 2 months. Patients with other autoimmune diseases, uncontrolled infections, pregnancy or lactation were excluded from the study. Diagnosis was based on clinical symptoms, serum thyroxine, TRAb, thyroid ultrasound and orbital computed tomography. Using Ficoll-Paque density gradient centrifugation, PBMCs were isolated from over 8.5 ml of fresh peripheral blood. Trizol reagent was used to extract the total RNA, and its quality was then checked on an Agilent 2100 Bioanalyzer. V is clipped by 5 bases and J by 5 bases, and the sequence between their germline boundaries is 13 bases long. The germline V gene (reference sequence) provides CDR1 DFQATT and CDR2 SNEGSKA. The CDR3 has 12 amino acids, counting the end cysteine and phenylalanine. Of all the DNA, just the CDR3 is kept, 36 bases in frame from base 1.

Source material: peripheral blood. This clonotype originated in an adult woman with stable Graves' hyperthyroidism. This chain joins TRBV20-1 to TRBJ2-7, with the D call tentatively TRBD1 or TRBD2, each fitting 5 bases. The CDR3 protein: CSAHHQGDEQYF. The DNA is TGCAGTGCTCATCACCAGGGAGACGAGCAGTACTTC.